The 16 T cell receptor beta chains listed next were all sequenced from one sample in a study of cytomegalovirus exposure and HLA in healthy donors. The PCR contained 60 Vbeta and 13 Jbeta primers. TCRdb keeps only in-frame clones here, not all; method: immunoSEQ multiplex PCR. The sample yields about 180,000 clones, less than 80% seen once. The specimen sequenced was PBMCs. The origin of the receptors is a man aged 18 to 29 in good health and CMV-seronegative.

The rearrangement links TRBV7-2 to TRBJ2-7; 14 bases match TRBD2. The V gene's germline CDR1 is SGHTA and CDR2 FQGNSA. The CDR3 runs to 16 residues. V shed 5 bases, J shed 6 bases, and the junction held 9 bases outside the gene matches. CDR3 loop: CASSRPSGTSGSEQYF. The CDR3 DNA follows: TGTGCCAGCAGCCGTCCCTCCGGGACTAGCGGGAGCGAGCAGTACTTC.

This clone was detected once. The chain couples TRBV6-1 to TRBJ2-3, with 8 bases aligning to TRBD2. Trimming cost V 1 base and J 5 bases; bases outside gene matches: 5. This CDR3 spans 15 amino acids. The germline V gene encodes CDR1 MNHNS and CDR2 SASEGT. DNA for the CDR3: TGTGCCAGCAGTGAAGGCGGGAGGCGTATAGATACGCAGTATTTT. Its protein is CASSEGGRRIDTQYF.

J is TRBJ2-4 and V is TRBV5-1; weak D call: TRBD2 (5 bases). Trimming took off 4 bases at V and 9 bases at J, with 17 bases between the two ends. The V gene's germline CDR1 is SGHRS and CDR2 YFSETQ. There are 14 residues in the CDR3. CDR3 region: CASSAGIFGGIQYF. CDR3 nucleotide sequence: TGCGCCAGCAGCGCCGGGATCTTTGGTGGCATTCAGTACTTC.

CDR3 sequence (DNA): TGTGCCAGCAGCTCGGTGGGCAATCAGCCCCAGCATTTT. Translated, it gives CASSSVGNQPQHF. The chain has TRBV7-9 and TRBJ1-5; no clear D. The CDR3 loop spans 13 amino acids. Between the trimmed V and J ends, which lost 4 bases and 2 bases, there was a span of 6 bases. CDR1 is SEHNR and CDR2 is FQNEAQ in the germline V gene (reference sequence).

J is TRBJ1-2 and V is TRBV7-9, with D possibly being TRBD1 (5 bases). The ends were cut back, 11 bases at V and 8 bases at J, with 18 bases in the middle. This CDR3 has 12 amino acids. Germline CDR1 SEHNR, CDR2 FQNEAQ (reference sequence). The CDR3 DNA follows: TGTGCCTGCTGGGGGGGGATAGGCGGCTACACCTTC. Its protein is CACWGGIGGYTF.

The chain combines TRBV10-1 with TRBJ1-4; tentatively, D is TRBD1 (5 bases). V was cut by 2 bases and J by 2 bases, with 21 bases left in between. The germline V gene has CDR1 WNHNN and CDR2 SYGVQD (reference sequence). CDR3 length: 19 residues. This chain's CDR3 is CASSEPLRGGKPTNEKLFF. For the CDR3, the DNA is TGCGCCAGCAGTGAGCCACTGAGGGGCGGGAAACCGACTAATGAAAAACTGTTTTTT.

The gene calls are TRBV4-1 and TRBJ2-3; TRBD1 might be the D (6 bases). This CDR3 spans 17 amino acids. V lost 1 base and J 6 bases, leaving 20 bases between the germline ends. Germline V gene sequence: CDR1 MGHRA, CDR2 YSYEKL. The CDR3 DNA sequence: TGCGCCAGCAGCCAAGGAGCCCAACAAACAGGGTGGGATACGCAGTATTTT. It codes for CASSQGAQQTGWDTQYF.

This chain uses TRBV5-8 with TRBJ1-5; D is uncertain. Germline CDR1 and CDR2: SGHTS and YDEGEE. The CDR3 contains 15 residues. Trimming stripped 2 bases from V and 0 bases from J, with 9 bases between. The CDR3 nucleotides read TGTGCCAGCAGCTTATGGGGAGATAGCAATCAGCCCCAGCATTTT. This sequence encodes CASSLWGDSNQPQHF.

CDR3 region: CASTTDRGGNTEAFF. The CDR3 DNA follows: TGTGCCAGCACTACGGACAGGGGAGGAAACACTGAAGCTTTCTTT. The chain links TRBV6-5 to TRBJ1-1, with 9 bases lining up with TRBD1. The germline V gene has CDR1 MNHEY and CDR2 SVGAGI. V was pared by 7 bases and J by 2 bases, with 8 bases of the junction left unmatched. The CDR3 contains 15 residues.

The gene calls are TRBV2 and TRBJ1-2; no clear D. The germline V gene has CDR1 SNHLY and CDR2 FYNNEI. CDR3 length: 13 residues. V was pared by 8 bases and J by 0 bases, with 10 bases between. CDR3 coding DNA: TGTGCCAGCCGTCCTCCTGCTAACTATGGCTACACCTTC. Translation: CASRPPANYGYTF.

V gene TRBV6-1 combines with J gene TRBJ1-1, with D perhaps matching TRBD1 (6 bases). The CDR3 contains 15 residues. CDR1 and CDR2 (germline): MNHNS, SASEGT. Trimming took 6 bases from V and 2 from J, leaving 16 bases between them. The CDR3 sequence is CASSSYRDRNTEAFF. The DNA for the CDR3 is TGTGCCAGCAGCTCCTACAGGGATCGAAACACTGAAGCTTTCTTT.

The chain combines TRBV2 with TRBJ1-5; D is unresolved. Germline V gene data show CDR1 as SNHLY and CDR2 as FYNNEI. V dropped 8 bases and J dropped 0 bases, with 17 bases sitting between them. The CDR3 spans 16 residues. CDR3 coding DNA: TGTGCCAGCGCGGGCAGCCTAAGCTATAGCAATCAGCCCCAGCATTTT. Translated, it gives CASAGSLSYSNQPQHF.

The chain uses TRBV18 and TRBJ2-5; 9 bases are a match to TRBD2. From germline, CDR1 is KGHSH and CDR2 LQKENI. J lost 4 bases, V lost 3 bases, and 9 bases had no gene match. The CDR3 is made up of 16 amino acids. CDR3 nucleotide sequence: TGTGCCAGCTCACCCTGGGGGCGGGGGGGCCCAGAGACCCAGTACTTC. It translates to CASSPWGRGGPETQYF. Using reference TRBV18 and TRBJ2-5 for the parts outside the CDR3, the full variable domain is NAGVMQNPRHLVRRRGQEARLRCSPMKGHSHVYWYRQLPEEGLKFMVYLQKENIIDESGMPKERFSAEFPKEGPSILRIQQVVRGDSAAYFCASSPWGRGGPETQYFGPGTRLLVL.

The CDR3 bases are TGTGCCAGCAGCATGACTAGTCCAGTCACAGATACGCAGTATTTT. This gives the protein CASSMTSPVTDTQYF. The genes are TRBV27 and TRBJ2-3, with TRBD2 as a possible D gene (6 bases). The CDR3 totals 15 residues. CDR1 and CDR2 (germline): MNHEY, SMNVEV (reference sequence). V was clipped by 6 bases and J by 2 bases, with 15 bases between them.

V gene TRBV4-2 combines with J gene TRBJ2-7, with TRBD2 matching 9 bases. Germline CDR1 and CDR2: LGHNA and YNFKEQ. V lost 0 bases and J lost 5; bases outside the gene matches: 8. This CDR3 has 16 residues. The CDR3 here is CASSQEAGLAGNEQYF. The CDR3 DNA reads TGTGCCAGCAGCCAAGAAGCGGGACTAGCCGGGAACGAGCAGTACTTC.

The CDR3 region has the DNA TGTGCCAGCAGTGAGAGACAGGTCAATCAGCCCCAGCATTTT. This translates into CASSERQVNQPQHF. The chain carries TRBV2 and TRBJ1-5, with D possibly TRBD1 on 6 matching bases. From germline, CDR1 is SNHLY and CDR2 FYNNEI. V was trimmed by 3 bases and J by 3 bases, leaving 9 bases between them. The CDR3 consists of 14 residues.